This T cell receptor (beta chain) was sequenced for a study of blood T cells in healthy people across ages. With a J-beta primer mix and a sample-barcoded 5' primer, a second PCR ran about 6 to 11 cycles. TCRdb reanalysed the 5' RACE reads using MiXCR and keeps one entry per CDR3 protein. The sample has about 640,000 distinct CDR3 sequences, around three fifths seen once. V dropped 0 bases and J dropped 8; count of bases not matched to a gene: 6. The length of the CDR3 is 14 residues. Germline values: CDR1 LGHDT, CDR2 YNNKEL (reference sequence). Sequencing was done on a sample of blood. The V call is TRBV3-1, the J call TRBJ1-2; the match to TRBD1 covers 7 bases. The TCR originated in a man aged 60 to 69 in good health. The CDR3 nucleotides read TGTGCCAGCAGCCAAGATGTGGACAGGTCCGGCTACACCTTC. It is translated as CASSQDVDRSGYTF.